The rows below give T cell receptor beta chains drawn from one sample of a study of blood T cell repertoires in COVID-19. The assay was immunoSEQ multiplex PCR, and TCRdb's table has in-frame clones only and misses some. The sample lists approximately 300,000 clones, over 85% occurring once. The sample comprised PBMCs or T cells enriched from blood (not recorded which). Receptors originate from a man aged 60-69 years who had recovered from COVID-19. The CDR3 runs from the conserved cysteine through the conserved F or W. A D gene is named only where the DNA matches it firmly. For some rows the clone size is stated as once, few or many, or as a class when expanded; others skip it.

j_gene,v_gene,len,d_gene,abundance,CDR3nt,CDR3aa
TRBJ1-3,TRBV7-6,19,NA,NA,TGTGCCAGCAGCTTGGTTTCTCCCACAGGGTCCGCGACGGGAAACACCATATATTTT,CASSLVSPTGSATGNTIYF
TRBJ1-3,TRBV3-1/TRBV3-2,16,TRBD1,NA,TGTGCCAGCAGCCAAGATACAGGGGGTTCTGGAAACACCATATATTTT,CASSQDTGGSGNTIYF
TRBJ2-3,TRBV24-1,16,TRBD2,NA,TGTGCCACCAGTGATTTTAGGACTAGCGGGACAGATACGCAGTATTTT,CATSDFRTSGTDTQYF
TRBJ1-2,TRBV12-3/TRBV12-4,12,NA,once,TGTGCCAGCGCCCTCCGGGAGTTCGGCTACACCTTC,CASALREFGYTF
TRBJ1-1,TRBV7-9,14,TRBD1,NA,TGTGCCAGCAGCTTGGGACAGGGGGCTACTGAAGCTTTCTTT,CASSLGQGATEAFF
TRBJ1-6,TRBV5-1,14,NA,NA,TGCGCCAGCAGCTTGGCCGGGGTGAACTCACCCCTCCACTTT,CASSLAGVNSPLHF
TRBJ2-3,TRBV5-1,14,NA,NA,TGCGCCAGCAGCGGGGGGGCCGGGTCAGATACGCAGTATTTT,CASSGGAGSDTQYF
TRBJ2-2,TRBV18,15,TRBD2,NA,TGTGCCAGCTCAGCGGGACTACAGAACACCGGGGAGCTGTTTTTT,CASSAGLQNTGELFF
TRBJ2-4,TRBV6-5,12,TRBD1,once,TGTGCCAGCGGGACAGGGGGGGACATTCAGTACTTC,CASGTGGDIQYF
TRBJ1-3,TRBV4-2,16,NA,NA,TGTGCCAGCAGCCAAGTATTGGGGAGAGGAGGAAACACCATATATTTT,CASSQVLGRGGNTIYF
TRBJ1-1,TRBV7-9,13,NA,NA,TGTGCCAGCAGCTACAGGGTTAACACTGAAGCTTTCTTT,CASSYRVNTEAFF
TRBJ1-5,TRBV4-1,15,TRBD1,NA,TGCGCCAGCAGCCAAGTGGGACAGGGAAATCAGCCCCAGCATTTT,CASSQVGQGNQPQHF
TRBJ1-3,TRBV10-3,14,NA,NA,TGTGCCATCAGTGAAGAGGGAGGCGGAAACACCATATATTTT,CAISEEGGGNTIYF
TRBJ2-7,TRBV9,15,TRBD2,NA,TGTGCCAGCAGCGAGCTAGCGGGGGGCTTCTACGAGCAGTACTTC,CASSELAGGFYEQYF
TRBJ2-1,TRBV30,14,TRBD2,NA,TGTGCCTGGAGTGTTCGCTCTCTAGCGGGAGGAGTGTTCTTC,CAWSVRSLAGGVFF
TRBJ1-6,TRBV5-1,14,NA,NA,TGCGCCAGCAGTCTGGCGTCGAGGAATTCACCCCTCCACTTT,CASSLASRNSPLHF
TRBJ1-6,TRBV7-8,13,NA,NA,TGTGCCAGCAGCTTGGACGGGGAGGGACCCCTCCACTTT,CASSLDGEGPLHF